This T cell receptor beta chain was identified during a study of vaccination effects on CD4 cells after COVID-19. Profiling relied on immunoSEQ multiplex PCR, and the TCRdb table lists in-frame clones only, not all of them. The table includes 45,000 to 55,000 clones, around 70% detected once. In the case of this clone: Its antigen is currently unknown.

Germline V gives CDR1 WNHNN, CDR2 SYGVQD (reference sequence). The CDR3 runs 13 residues. V was cut by 6 bases and J by 1 base, with 9 bases left in between. Upon completion of approximately ten days in culture, CD4+ T cells were isolated. All study participants received two doses of BNT162b2 or mRNA-1273 vaccine. This receptor was identified in a human donor who received a COVID-19 vaccine. This rearrangement joins TRBV10-1 to TRBJ1-1, with D possibly TRBD1 on 5 matching bases. The starting material was CD4+ T cells from PBMCs cultured without peptide, obtained after COVID-19 vaccination. CDR3 in DNA: TGCGCCAGCAGGGACACACCGAACACTGAAGCTTTCTTT. It specifies CASRDTPNTEAFF.